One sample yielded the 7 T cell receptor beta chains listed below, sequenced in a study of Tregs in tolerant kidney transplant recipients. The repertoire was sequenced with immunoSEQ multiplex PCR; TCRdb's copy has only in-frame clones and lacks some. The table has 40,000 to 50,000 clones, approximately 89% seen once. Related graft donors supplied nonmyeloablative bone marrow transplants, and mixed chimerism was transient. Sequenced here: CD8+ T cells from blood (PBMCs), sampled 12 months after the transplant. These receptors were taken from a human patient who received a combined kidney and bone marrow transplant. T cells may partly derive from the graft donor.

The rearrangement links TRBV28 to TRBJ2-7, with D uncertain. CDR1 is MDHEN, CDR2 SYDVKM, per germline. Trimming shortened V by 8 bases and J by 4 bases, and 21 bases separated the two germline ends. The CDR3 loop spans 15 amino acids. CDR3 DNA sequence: TGTGCCAGCGGCTCCCAAGAAAAACTAATTTACGAGCAGTACTTC. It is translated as CASGSQEKLIYEQYF. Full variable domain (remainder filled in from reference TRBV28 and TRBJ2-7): DVKVTQSSRYLVKRTGEKVFLECVQDMDHENMFWYRQDPGLGLRLIYFSYDVKMKEKGDIPEGYSVSREKKERFSLILESASTNQTSMYLCASGSQEKLIYEQYFGPGTRLTVT.

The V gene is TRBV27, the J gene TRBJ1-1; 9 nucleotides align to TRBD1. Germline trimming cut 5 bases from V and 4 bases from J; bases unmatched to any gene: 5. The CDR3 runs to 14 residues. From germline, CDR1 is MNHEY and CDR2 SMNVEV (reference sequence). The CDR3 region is CASSRTGVITEAFF. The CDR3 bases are TGTGCCAGCAGTAGGACAGGGGTCATCACTGAAGCTTTCTTT.

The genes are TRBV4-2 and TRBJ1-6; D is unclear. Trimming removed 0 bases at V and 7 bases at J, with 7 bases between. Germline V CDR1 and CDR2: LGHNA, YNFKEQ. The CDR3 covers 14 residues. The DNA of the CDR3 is TGTGCCAGCAGCCAAGATTCGGAGAATTCACCCCTCCACTTT. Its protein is CASSQDSENSPLHF.

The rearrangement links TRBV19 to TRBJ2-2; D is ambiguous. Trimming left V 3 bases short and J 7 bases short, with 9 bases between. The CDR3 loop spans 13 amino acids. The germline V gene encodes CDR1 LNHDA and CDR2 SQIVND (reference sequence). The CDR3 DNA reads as TGTGCCAGTAGTATTCGCAATAGCGGGGAGCTGTTTTTT. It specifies CASSIRNSGELFF.

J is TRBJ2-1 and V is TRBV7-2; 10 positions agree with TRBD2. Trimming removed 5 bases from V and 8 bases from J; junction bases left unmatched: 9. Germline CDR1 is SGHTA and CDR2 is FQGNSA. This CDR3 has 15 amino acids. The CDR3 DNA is TGTGCCAGCAGCCCCTGGAGAGCGGGGGGGGATGAGCAGTTCTTC. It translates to CASSPWRAGGDEQFF.

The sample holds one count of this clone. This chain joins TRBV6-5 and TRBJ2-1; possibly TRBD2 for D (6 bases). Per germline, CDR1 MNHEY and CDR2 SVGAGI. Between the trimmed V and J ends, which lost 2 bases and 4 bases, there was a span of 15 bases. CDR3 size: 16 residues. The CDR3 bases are TGTGCCAGCAGTTACGCCCGGGAGCTCACTTACAATGAGCAGTTCTTC. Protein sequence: CASSYARELTYNEQFF.

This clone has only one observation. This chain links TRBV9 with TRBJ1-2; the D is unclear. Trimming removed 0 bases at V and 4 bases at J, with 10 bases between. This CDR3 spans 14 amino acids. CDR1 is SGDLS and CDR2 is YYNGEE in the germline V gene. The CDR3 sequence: CASSVAEASYGYTF. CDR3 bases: TGTGCCAGCAGCGTAGCCGAAGCCTCCTATGGCTACACCTTC.